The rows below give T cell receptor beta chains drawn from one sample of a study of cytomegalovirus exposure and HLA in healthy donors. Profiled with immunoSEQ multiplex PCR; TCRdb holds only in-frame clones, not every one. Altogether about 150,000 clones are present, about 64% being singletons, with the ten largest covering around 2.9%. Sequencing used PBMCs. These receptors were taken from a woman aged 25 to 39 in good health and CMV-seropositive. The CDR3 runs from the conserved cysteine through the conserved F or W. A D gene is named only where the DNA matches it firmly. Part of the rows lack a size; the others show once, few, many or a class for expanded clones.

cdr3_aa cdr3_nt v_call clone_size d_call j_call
CASSFLGAGQETQYF TGTGCTAGCAGCTTCTTAGGGGCAGGACAAGAGACCCAGTACTTC TRBV7-7 - - TRBJ2-5
CASSSRDRGPYEQYF TGTGCCAGCAGCTCCCGGGACAGGGGGCCGTACGAGCAGTACTTC TRBV5-4 - TRBD1 TRBJ2-7
CASSYPRIRGGGWTYEQYF TGCGCCAGCAGCTATCCACGCATTAGGGGGGGCGGATGGACCTACGAGCAGTACTTC TRBV5-1 - - TRBJ2-7
CASSRGQGLQPQHF TGTGCCAGTAGTAGGGGACAGGGGCTTCAGCCCCAGCATTTT TRBV19 - TRBD1 TRBJ1-5
CASSASERVYEQYF TGTGCCAGCAGCGCCTCCGAACGAGTCTACGAGCAGTACTTC TRBV9 - - TRBJ2-7
CASSLKTGPYNEQFF TGCGCCAGCAGCTTGAAGACAGGGCCTTACAATGAGCAGTTCTTC TRBV5-1 - TRBD1 TRBJ2-1
CASSGTTPGPYNEQFF TGTGCCAGCAGCGGAACGACTCCTGGCCCATACAATGAGCAGTTCTTC TRBV9 once - TRBJ2-1
CASSAVPYGLYEQYF TGTGCCAGCAGCGCGGTCCCTTACGGACTCTACGAGCAGTACTTC TRBV7-2 - - TRBJ2-7
CASSFGTGGGSPLHF TGTGCCAGCAGTTTCGGGACAGGGGGCGGTTCACCCCTCCACTTT TRBV28 few TRBD1 TRBJ1-6
CASRQITSGRGGPQYF TGCGCCAGCAGACAGATCACTAGCGGGAGAGGGGGGCCGCAGTATTTT TRBV4-1 - TRBD2 TRBJ2-3
CSAQGSNEQFF TGCAGTGCCCAGGGCTCTAATGAGCAGTTCTTC TRBV20-1 - - TRBJ2-1
CASSQVQGGAGELFF TGTGCCAGCAGCCAAGTTCAGGGAGGTGCCGGGGAGCTGTTTTTT TRBV4-2 - - TRBJ2-2
CASSSAGREQYF TGTGCCAGCAGCTCCGCGGGCAGGGAGCAGTACTTC TRBV7-2 few - TRBJ2-7
CASSGQGRRNTEAFF TGTGCCAGCAGTGGACAGGGGAGAAGGAACACTGAAGCTTTCTTT TRBV27 few TRBD1 TRBJ1-1
CASSTGTRSGELFF TGTGCCAGCAGCACCGGGACTAGGTCCGGGGAGCTGTTTTTT TRBV5-5 - TRBD2 TRBJ2-2
CASTSYLAGVEDTQYF TGTGCCAGCACCTCGTATCTAGCGGGAGTGGAAGATACGCAGTATTTT TRBV7-9 - TRBD2 TRBJ2-3
CASSVSTGSSYEQYF TGTGCCAGCAGCGTAAGCACAGGGAGCTCCTACGAGCAGTACTTC TRBV9 few - TRBJ2-7
CASSGQGADGYTF TGTGCCAGCAGCGGACAGGGGGCAGATGGCTACACCTTC TRBV7-9 - TRBD1 TRBJ1-2
CASSATRVFF TGTGCCAGCAGTGCAACACGGGTGTTTTTT TRBV28 - - TRBJ1-4
CASSLEYTEAFF TGTGCCAGCTCATTAGAGTACACTGAAGCTTTCTTT TRBV18 - - TRBJ1-1
CASSSPGLPEQYF TGTGCCAGCAGCTCCCCGGGACTTCCCGAGCAGTACTTC TRBV7-9 - - TRBJ2-7
CASSYSTSGVYEQYF TGTGCCAGCAGTTACTCGACTAGCGGGGTTTACGAGCAGTACTTC TRBV6-5 - TRBD2 TRBJ2-7
CAIRETGTRNTIYF TGTGCCATCAGGGAGACCGGGACTAGAAACACCATATATTTT TRBV10-3 few - TRBJ1-3
CAWNIGTSGGGSEQFF TGTGCCTGGAACATAGGGACTAGCGGGGGTGGGAGTGAGCAGTTCTTC TRBV30 once TRBD2 TRBJ2-1
CASRPGLAGGYNEQFF TGTGCCAGTAGACCGGGACTAGCGGGAGGGTACAATGAGCAGTTCTTC TRBV19 - TRBD2 TRBJ2-1
CASSQRLGQGLEAFF TGCGCCAGCAGCCAACGACTTGGACAGGGCCTTGAAGCTTTCTTT TRBV4-1 few TRBD1 TRBJ1-1
CASSKGRQETQYF TGTGCCAGCAGTAAGGGGCGACAAGAGACCCAGTACTTC TRBV6-5 - - TRBJ2-5
CASSPNGAGGENEQFF TGTGCCAGCAGTCCCAACGGGGCAGGGGGAGAGAATGAGCAGTTCTTC TRBV13 - TRBD1 TRBJ2-1
CASSPQGLHEQYF TGCGCCAGCAGCCCGCAGGGATTACACGAGCAGTACTTC TRBV5-1 once - TRBJ2-7
CASSYGQNTEAFF TGTGCCAGCAGTTACGGGCAGAACACTGAAGCTTTCTTT TRBV6-6 few - TRBJ1-1
CASSDRGGRPYEQYF TGTGCCAGCAGTGATAGGGGGGGTAGGCCCTACGAGCAGTACTTC TRBV2 once - TRBJ2-7
CASSQGRGISTEAFF TGCGCCAGCAGCCAAGGCAGGGGGATCTCCACTGAAGCTTTCTTT TRBV4-1 - TRBD1 TRBJ1-1
CASSNGQGGYGYTF TGTGCCAGCAGCAACGGACAGGGCGGCTATGGCTACACCTTC TRBV5-4 - TRBD1 TRBJ1-2
CASSGAGAGNTIYF TGTGCCAGCAGTGGGGCAGGGGCTGGAAACACCATATATTTT TRBV28 - - TRBJ1-3
CASSLAGTRDYARSYTF TGTGCCAGCAGCTTAGCAGGCACCCGGGACTACGCTAGGAGCTACACCTTC TRBV7-8 - - TRBJ1-2
CASSLGTSGRGTKNIQYF TGCGCCAGCAGCTTGGGGACTAGCGGGAGGGGGACCAAAAACATTCAGTACTTC TRBV5-1 - TRBD2 TRBJ2-4
CASSSVSSYEQYF TGTGCCAGCAGCTCCGTTAGCTCCTACGAGCAGTACTTC TRBV7-9 few - TRBJ2-7
CAWSDTASGNTIYF TGTGCCTGGAGTGATACAGCCTCTGGAAACACCATATATTTT TRBV30 - - TRBJ1-3
CASTGHNYGYTF TGTGCCAGTACTGGACACAACTATGGCTACACCTTC TRBV19 - - TRBJ1-2
CASSLVGSREKETQYF TGTGCCAGCAGCTTAGTGGGGTCGCGGGAGAAAGAGACCCAGTACTTC TRBV7-2 - TRBD2 TRBJ2-5
CASSQSFGRADGYTF TGCGCCAGCAGCCAATCGTTCGGGAGGGCCGATGGCTACACCTTC TRBV5-1 - - TRBJ1-2
CASSLGAGEYEQYF TGTGCCAGCAGCTTAGGAGCGGGGGAATACGAGCAGTACTTC TRBV7-9 few TRBD2 TRBJ2-7
CASSRLPGQGNTGELFF TGTGCCAGCAGTAGGCTTCCGGGACAGGGGAACACCGGGGAGCTGTTTTTT TRBV6-4 - TRBD1 TRBJ2-2
CASSLSRQGPYGYTF TGTGCCAGCAGTTTATCCCGACAGGGTCCGTATGGCTACACCTTC TRBV28 - TRBD1 TRBJ1-2
CASSLAGNFNEKLFF TGTGCCAGCAGTTTAGCAGGGAATTTTAATGAAAAACTGTTTTTT TRBV28 - - TRBJ1-4
CASSFGLTTAKNIQYF TGTGCCAGCAGCTTCGGACTGACAACGGCCAAAAACATTCAGTACTTC TRBV7-2 - - TRBJ2-4
CASLGQGEEQYF TGTGCCAGCTTGGGCCAGGGGGAGGAGCAGTACTTC TRBV18 few TRBD1 TRBJ2-7
CASSFKGAPAGELFF TGTGCCAGCAGCTTTAAGGGGGCCCCCGCCGGGGAGCTGTTTTTT TRBV7-9 - TRBD1 TRBJ2-2
CAWSLYNEQFF TGTGCCTGGAGTCTATACAATGAGCAGTTCTTC TRBV30 - - TRBJ2-1
CASSPDRGNEKLFF TGTGCCAGCAGCCCCGACAGGGGGAATGAAAAACTGTTTTTT TRBV5-4 - TRBD1 TRBJ1-4
CASSMADSNTGELFF TGCGCCAGCAGTATGGCAGATTCGAACACCGGGGAGCTGTTTTTT TRBV4-1 once - TRBJ2-2